The sequence of this T cell receptor (beta chain) was determined in a study of early T cells in non-severe SARS-CoV-2 infection. The wider study: Sequencing was performed on bulk RNA from unsorted whole blood, leaving chains unpaired.

In its sample, this clonotype was seen many times. This CDR3 is built from 15 residues. V shed 0 bases and J shed 1 base, with 5 bases lying between them. Germline CDR1 and CDR2: SGHRS and YFSETQ. The protocol attached unique molecular identifiers to individual cDNA molecules. TCRdb used MiXCR to reprocess the 5' RACE reads, holding one entry per CDR3 protein. Of 70,000 to 85,000 distinct CDR3 sequences listed, 12% were seen once; the top ten hold around 3.8%. This sequence joins TRBV5-1 and TRBJ2-6; no clear D gene. The sample comprised whole blood. This TCR was recovered from an adult who was a healthcare worker with PCR-confirmed SARS-CoV-2 infection or an uninfected control (not recorded which). This chain's CDR3 is CASSLEGSGANVLTF. The DNA for the CDR3 is TGCGCCAGCAGCTTGGAGGGTTCTGGGGCCAACGTCCTGACTTTC. The full variable domain, with the rest looked up from reference TRBV5-1 and TRBJ2-6, is KAGVTQTPRYLIKTRGQQVTLSCSPISGHRSVSWYQQTPGQGLQFLFEYFSETQRNKGNFPGRFSGRQFSNSRSEMNVSTLELGDSALYLCASSLEGSGANVLTFGAGSRLTVL.